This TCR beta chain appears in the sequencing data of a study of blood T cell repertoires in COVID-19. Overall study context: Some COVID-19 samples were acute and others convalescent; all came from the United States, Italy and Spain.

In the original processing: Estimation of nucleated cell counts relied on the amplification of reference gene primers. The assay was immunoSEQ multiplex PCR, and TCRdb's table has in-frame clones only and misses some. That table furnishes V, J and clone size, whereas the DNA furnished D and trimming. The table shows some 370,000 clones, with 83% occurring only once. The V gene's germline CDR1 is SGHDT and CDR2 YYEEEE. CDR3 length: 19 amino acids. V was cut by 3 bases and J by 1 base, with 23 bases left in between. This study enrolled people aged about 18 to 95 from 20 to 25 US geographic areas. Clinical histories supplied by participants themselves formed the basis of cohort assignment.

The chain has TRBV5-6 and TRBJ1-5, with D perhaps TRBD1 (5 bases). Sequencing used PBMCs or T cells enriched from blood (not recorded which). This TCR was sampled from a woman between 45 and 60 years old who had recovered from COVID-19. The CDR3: CASSSTQGGTDVSNQPQHF. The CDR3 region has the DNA TGTGCCAGCAGCTCAACCCAGGGTGGAACTGATGTAAGCAATCAGCCCCAGCATTTT.